Below are 28 T cell receptor beta chains sequenced from a single sample in a study of T cells in Graves' hyperthyroidism and ophthalmopathy. Amplified TCR beta CDR3 regions came from RNA transcripts. When the TCR CDR3 underwent first-round RT-PCR, the HTBI primer set was used. TCRdb analysed the multiplex PCR reads with MiXCR anew, one entry per CDR3 protein. The profile shows 500,000 to 600,000 distinct CDR3 sequences, approximately 49% of them singletons. The specimen sequenced was peripheral blood or thyroid tissue (not recorded which). These receptors originate from an adult woman with Graves' disease, either hyperthyroidism or ophthalmopathy (not recorded which).

This clonotype was detected many times. For the CDR3, the DNA is TGTGCCAGCAGCACCGACCTGGGGGAGACCCAGTACTTC. As protein: CASSTDLGETQYF. The chain uses TRBV6-5 and TRBJ2-5; D is ambiguous. CDR1 is MNHEY and CDR2 is SVGAGI in the germline V gene. CDR3 size: 13 residues. Trimming stripped 6 bases from V and 5 bases from J, with 13 bases between.

The rearrangement joins TRBV20-1 to TRBJ2-5, with 7 bases aligning to TRBD2. Germline V gives CDR1 DFQATT, CDR2 SNEGSKA (reference sequence). Trimming cost V 3 bases and J 2 bases; bases outside gene matches: 0. The CDR3 consists of 12 residues. The CDR3: CSASGGQETQYF. The CDR3 DNA sequence: TGCAGTGCTAGCGGGGGGCAAGAGACCCAGTACTTC.

The chain combines TRBV6-5 with TRBJ1-1; no firm D call. Trimming pared 2 bases from V and 1 base from J, leaving 8 bases between. The germline V gene has CDR1 MNHEY and CDR2 SVGAGI. The CDR3 extends over 14 amino acids. The CDR3 region is CASSYAAGNTEAFF. The CDR3, as DNA: TGTGCCAGCAGTTACGCGGCAGGGAACACTGAAGCTTTCTTT.

The chain links TRBV19 to TRBJ1-2, with 7 bases that match TRBD1. CDR3 length: 14 residues. The germline CDR1 and CDR2 sequences are LNHDA and SQIVND (reference sequence). The V and J ends lost 6 bases and 8 bases, in that order; junction bases with no gene match: 12. The CDR3 protein is CASSEQGRTEGYTF. The CDR3 DNA follows: TGTGCCAGTAGCGAACAGGGGCGGACTGAGGGCTACACCTTC. The full variable domain, its missing parts supplied by reference TRBV19 and TRBJ1-2, is DGGITQSPKYLFRKEGQNVTLSCEQNLNHDAMYWYRQDPGQGLRLIYYSQIVNDFQKGDIAEGYSVSREKKESFPLTVTSAQKNPTAFYLCASSEQGRTEGYTFGSGTRLTVV.

The J gene is TRBJ1-5, the V gene TRBV7-9; D not resolved. CDR3 size: 12 residues. V shed 6 bases and J shed 6 bases, with 9 bases lying between them. The germline CDR1 and CDR2 sequences are SEHNR and FQNEAQ (reference sequence). The CDR3 is CASSTSSQPQHF. CDR3 DNA: TGTGCCAGCAGTACGTCCAGTCAGCCCCAGCATTTT. The whole variable domain, filled in from reference TRBV7-9 and TRBJ1-5, reads DTGVSQNPRHKITKRGQNVTFRCDPISEHNRLYWYRQTLGQGPEFLTYFQNEAQLEKSRLLSDRFSAERPKGSFSTLEIQRTEQGDSAMYLCASSTSSQPQHFGDGTRLSIL.

The chain couples TRBV7-2 to TRBJ1-2, with a weak D call TRBD1 (6 bases). The V end was cut by 2 bases, the J end by 3 bases, with 19 bases between. The CDR3 consists of 17 residues. The germline gives CDR1 SGHTA, CDR2 FQGNSA. In DNA, the CDR3 is TGTGCCAGCAGCTTACTATCACAGGGTGGTGCAGACTATGGCTACACCTTC. This codes for CASSLLSQGGADYGYTF.

The rearrangement uses TRBV28 and TRBJ2-7, with 7 nucleotides matching TRBD2. With 1 base clipped from V and 4 bases from J, the junction kept 7 bases outside the gene matches. CDR3 length: 15 amino acids. Looked up from germline, CDR1 is MDHEN and CDR2 is SYDVKM. CDR3 DNA sequence: TGTGCCAGCAGTTTATCCGGGGGGTTGCAATACGAGCAGTACTTC. It specifies CASSLSGGLQYEQYF.

This clonotype occurred many times. The chain links TRBV12-3 or TRBV12-4 to TRBJ2-7, with 10 bases lining up with TRBD1. J lost 1 base, V lost 4 bases, and 4 bases had no gene match. The CDR3 runs to 15 residues. Here the CDR3 DNA reads TGTGCCAGCAGTTGGGGGACAGGGGCGTCCTACGAGCAGTACTTC. It codes for CASSWGTGASYEQYF.

The CDR3 DNA reads TGCAGTGCTAGACGGGACGAATACGAGCAGTACTTC. This gives the protein CSARRDEYEQYF. This sequence joins TRBV20-1 and TRBJ2-7; possibly TRBD1 or TRBD2 for D (5 bases each). With 2 bases removed from V and 4 bases from J, the gap between germline ends came to 9 bases. CDR1 and CDR2 (germline): DFQATT, SNEGSKA (reference sequence). The CDR3 totals 12 residues.

This chain uses TRBV25-1 with TRBJ2-5; 7 nucleotides match TRBD2. CDR3 length: 14 residues. J lost 5 bases, V lost 5 bases, and 8 bases had no gene match. Per the germline V gene, CDR1 is MGHDK and CDR2 is SYGVNS. The CDR3 DNA sequence: TGTGCCAGCAGTCGTATGGGGGGGGTGGAGACCCAGTACTTC. It is translated as CASSRMGGVETQYF.

The chain has TRBV9 and TRBJ1-2, with unresolved D. Trimming cost V 4 bases and J 12 bases, with 22 bases left between them. The CDR3 totals 14 residues. Germline V gene lookup returns CDR1 SGDLS and CDR2 YYNGEE. CDR3 protein: CASSPREVNSGNTF. As DNA, the CDR3 is TGTGCCAGCAGCCCCCGCGAGGTCAACTCTGGAAACACCTTC.

This chain connects TRBV4-1 to TRBJ2-7, with 8 bases fitting TRBD2. V lost 3 bases to trimming and J lost 3 bases; unmatched junction nucleotides: 7. This CDR3 comprises 15 residues. Germline loops: CDR1 MGHRA, CDR2 YSYEKL. The CDR3 spells CASSHSPGGVYEQYF. CDR3 nucleotide sequence: TGCGCCAGCAGCCATAGTCCGGGGGGGGTCTACGAGCAGTACTTC.

The chain employs TRBV29-1 and TRBJ2-7; 8 nucleotides line up with TRBD2. This CDR3 is built from 14 residues. The germline V gene has CDR1 SQVTM and CDR2 ANQGSEA. V was pared by 5 bases and J by 2 bases, with 8 bases of the junction left unmatched. The CDR3 DNA reads TGCAGCGTTCTTTTCCCGGGAGGGGCCTACGAGCAGTACTTC. Translated: CSVLFPGGAYEQYF.

The chain recombines TRBV2 with TRBJ2-2; TRBD2 is a possible D gene (6 bases). The CDR3 covers 14 residues. V was pared by 8 bases and J by 1 base, with 11 bases between. Germline V gene lookup returns CDR1 SNHLY and CDR2 FYNNEI. The CDR3 DNA reads TGTGCCAGCCACTGGCGGGAGAACACCGGGGAGCTGTTTTTT. Translating it yields CASHWRENTGELFF. The full variable domain, in which reference TRBV2 and TRBJ2-2 provide the parts outside the CDR3, is EPEVTQTPSHQVTQMGQEVILRCVPISNHLYFYWYRQILGQKVEFLVSFYNNEISEKSEIFDDQFSVERPDGSNFTLKIRSTKLEDSAMYFCASHWRENTGELFFGEGSRLTVL.

This chain uses TRBV19 with TRBJ1-2, with 8 positions matching TRBD1. The junction had 10 bases not matched to a gene; V was cut back by 6 bases and J by 4 bases. The length of the CDR3 is 15 residues. Per the germline V gene, CDR1 is LNHDA and CDR2 is SQIVND (reference sequence). This CDR3 reads CASRDRDRPFYGYTF. The CDR3 DNA reads as TGTGCCAGTAGGGACCGGGACAGGCCCTTCTATGGCTACACCTTC. The full variable domain, completed using reference TRBV19 and TRBJ1-2, is DGGITQSPKYLFRKEGQNVTLSCEQNLNHDAMYWYRQDPGQGLRLIYYSQIVNDFQKGDIAEGYSVSREKKESFPLTVTSAQKNPTAFYLCASRDRDRPFYGYTFGSGTRLTVV.

This clonotype showed up just once. The junction departs from the called germline gene at one end, perhaps through a read error. The chain joins TRBV2 to TRBJ1-2; D not certain. The CDR3 loop spans 15 amino acids. Germline V gene data show CDR1 as SNHLY and CDR2 as FYNNEI. In nucleotides, the CDR3 is TGTGCTAGCAGCTTAGTATGGTCGGCGGAAGTGGGCCACACCTTC. Its translation is CASSLVWSAEVGHTF.

The CDR3 loop is CASSTKGTGLSMNTEAFF. DNA for the CDR3: TGTGCCAGCAGCACCAAGGGGACAGGCCTCTCCATGAACACTGAAGCTTTCTTT. V gene TRBV7-9 combines with J gene TRBJ1-1; TRBD1 matches at 8 bases. This CDR3 has 18 amino acids. The ends lost 5 bases at V and 0 bases at J; junction bases unmatched: 14. Germline V lookup: CDR1 SEHNR, CDR2 FQNEAQ (reference sequence). Supplemented by reference TRBV7-9 and TRBJ1-1, the full variable domain reads DTGVSQNPRHKITKRGQNVTFRCDPISEHNRLYWYRQTLGQGPEFLTYFQNEAQLEKSRLLSDRFSAERPKGSFSTLEIQRTEQGDSAMYLCASSTKGTGLSMNTEAFFGQGTRLTVV.

The CDR3, as DNA: TGTGCCAGCAACGGGGGCCGAGCAAGGACTGAAGCTTTCTTT. It encodes CASNGGRARTEAFF. The chain combines TRBV2 with TRBJ1-1; D perhaps matches TRBD1 (6 bases). The CDR3 runs 14 residues. The germline gives CDR1 SNHLY, CDR2 FYNNEI. Deletions cut 7 bases from V and 5 bases from J, with 17 bases between.

The rearrangement joins TRBV5-4 to TRBJ1-2, with a possible D match to TRBD1 (5 bases). The germline gives CDR1 SGHNT, CDR2 YYREEE (reference sequence). The CDR3 runs 15 residues. Deletions cut 4 bases from V and 7 bases from J, with 20 bases between. CDR3 amino acids: CASSAGTPKSGGYTF. The CDR3 DNA is TGTGCCAGCAGCGCCGGGACTCCTAAATCGGGTGGCTACACCTTC.

This clonotype was seen many times. The chain links TRBV14 to TRBJ2-2; no reliable D call. The V gene's germline CDR1 is SGHDN and CDR2 FVKESK. V was trimmed by 0 bases and J by 4 bases, leaving 3 bases between them. This CDR3 has 13 amino acids. The CDR3 protein is CASSQDPTGELFF. DNA of the CDR3: TGTGCCAGCAGCCAAGACCCCACCGGGGAGCTGTTTTTT.

The gene calls are TRBV7-2 and TRBJ2-5; D ambiguous. This CDR3 region has 13 residues. V was clipped by 5 bases and J by 4 bases, with 11 bases between them. Germline V lookup: CDR1 SGHTA, CDR2 FQGNSA. The CDR3 region is CASSPSPGETQYF. CDR3 bases: TGTGCCAGCAGCCCGTCGCCAGGAGAGACCCAGTACTTC.

As for this clonotype: This may arise from a read error, as a much more abundant clone is one base away. The missing conserved phenylalanine or tryptophan at the end of this CDR3 makes a read error likely. The chain recombines TRBV15 with TRBJ2-7, with 8 bases that match TRBD2. The CDR3 has 15 residues. Germline CDR1 is LNHNV and CDR2 is YYDKDF (reference sequence). CDR3 loop: CASSSREGFSYEQYS. In nucleotides, the CDR3 is TGTGCCAGCAGCTCACGGGAGGGCTTTTCCTACGAGCAGTACTCC.

The gene calls are TRBV20-1 and TRBJ1-1, with 9 bases lining up with TRBD1. The DNA matches TRBJ2-1 better at its end, which makes the J call doubtful. Germline V gives CDR1 DFQATT, CDR2 SNEGSKA (reference sequence). The CDR3 sequence is 11 residues long. The CDR3 DNA reads as TGCAGTGCTAGCAGGACAGGGGTGCAGTTCTTC. Residues: CSASRTGVQFF.

This clonotype has a count of ten or more. V and J are TRBV7-2 and TRBJ1-1; 9 nucleotides line up with TRBD1. This CDR3 spans 15 amino acids. CDR1 is SGHTA and CDR2 is FQGNSA in the germline V gene. The V segment lost 6 bases and the J segment 0 bases; nucleotides outside the gene matches: 5. The CDR3 DNA reads TGTGCCAGCAGATGGGGACAGGGCGTGAACACTGAAGCTTTCTTT. It codes for CASRWGQGVNTEAFF.

This clonotype was counted ten times or more. This rearrangement joins TRBV29-1 to TRBJ1-2, with D unclear. The CDR3 loop spans 11 amino acids. The germline V and J ends were trimmed by 0 bases and 9 bases, with 8 bases remaining between them. Germline values: CDR1 SQVTM, CDR2 ANQGSEA. DNA of the CDR3: TGCAGCGTTGAAGATCCAGGAAGCTACACCTTC. Translated, it gives CSVEDPGSYTF.

This clonotype showed up many times. The J gene is TRBJ1-5, the V gene TRBV20-1; 7 nucleotides agree with TRBD1. The CDR3 length is 17 residues. J was trimmed by 9 bases and V by 7 bases; bases with no gene match: 24. Germline V gene data show CDR1 as DFQATT and CDR2 as SNEGSKA (reference sequence). CDR3 in amino acids: CSVPFRDNRGLLWPQHF. CDR3 DNA: TGCAGTGTCCCGTTTCGTGACAACAGGGGCCTTCTTTGGCCCCAGCATTTT.

This clonotype was recorded many times. The CDR3 DNA follows: TGTGCCAGTAGTACCGGGACGTGGGTGAGACCCCAGCATTTT. This sequence encodes CASSTGTWVRPQHF. The chain couples TRBV19 to TRBJ1-5; TRBD1 might be the D (5 bases). CDR3 length equals 14 residues. Germline lookup yields CDR1 LNHDA and CDR2 SQIVND (reference sequence). With 4 bases removed from V and 10 bases from J, the gap between germline ends came to 17 bases.

The chain uses TRBV2 and TRBJ2-3; D gene uncertain. Trimming stripped 6 bases from V and 3 bases from J, with 7 bases between. CDR1 is SNHLY and CDR2 is FYNNEI in the germline V gene. The CDR3 is made up of 12 amino acids. CDR3 nucleotides: TGTGCCAGCAGGGTAGAAACAGATACGCAGTATTTT. This codes for CASRVETDTQYF. Full variable domain (outside the CDR3, taken from reference TRBV2 and TRBJ2-3): EPEVTQTPSHQVTQMGQEVILRCVPISNHLYFYWYRQILGQKVEFLVSFYNNEISEKSEIFDDQFSVERPDGSNFTLKIRSTKLEDSAMYFCASRVETDTQYFGPGTRLTVL.